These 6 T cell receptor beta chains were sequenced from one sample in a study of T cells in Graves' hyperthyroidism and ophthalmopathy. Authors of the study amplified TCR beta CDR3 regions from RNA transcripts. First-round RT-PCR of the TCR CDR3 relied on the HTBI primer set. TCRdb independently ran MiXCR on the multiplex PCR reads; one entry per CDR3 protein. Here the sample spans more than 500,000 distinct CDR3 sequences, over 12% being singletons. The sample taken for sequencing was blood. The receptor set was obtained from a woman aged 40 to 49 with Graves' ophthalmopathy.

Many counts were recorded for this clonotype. CDR3: CASSTSDGTNSGNTIYF. DNA for the CDR3: TGTGCCAGCAGCACATCCGACGGGACCAACTCTGGAAACACCATATATTTT. V is TRBV11-1 and J is TRBJ1-3; D might be TRBD1 (5 bases). Germline assignment: CDR1 SGHAT and CDR2 FQDESV (reference sequence). Trimming stripped 5 bases from V and 0 bases from J, with 17 bases between. The CDR3 is 17 residues long.

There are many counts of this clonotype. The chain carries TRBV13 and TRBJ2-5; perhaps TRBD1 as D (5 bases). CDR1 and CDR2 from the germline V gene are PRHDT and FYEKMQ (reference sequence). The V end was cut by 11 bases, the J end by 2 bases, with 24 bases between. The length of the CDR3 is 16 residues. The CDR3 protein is CAGIRWGPPVQETQYF. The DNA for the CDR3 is TGTGCCGGAATAAGGTGGGGCCCTCCGGTTCAAGAGACCCAGTACTTC.

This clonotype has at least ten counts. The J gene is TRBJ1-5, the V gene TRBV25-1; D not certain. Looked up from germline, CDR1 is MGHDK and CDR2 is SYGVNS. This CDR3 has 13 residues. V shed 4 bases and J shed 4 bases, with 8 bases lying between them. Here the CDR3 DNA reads TGTGCCAGCAGTGCTGGGGAAAATCAGCCCCAGCATTTT. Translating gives CASSAGENQPQHF.

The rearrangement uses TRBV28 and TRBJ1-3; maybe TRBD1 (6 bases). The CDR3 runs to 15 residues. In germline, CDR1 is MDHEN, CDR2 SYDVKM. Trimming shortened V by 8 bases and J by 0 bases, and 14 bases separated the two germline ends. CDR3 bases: TGTGCCAGCGAAGGGACACCCTCCTCTGGAAACACCATATATTTT. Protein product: CASEGTPSSGNTIYF.

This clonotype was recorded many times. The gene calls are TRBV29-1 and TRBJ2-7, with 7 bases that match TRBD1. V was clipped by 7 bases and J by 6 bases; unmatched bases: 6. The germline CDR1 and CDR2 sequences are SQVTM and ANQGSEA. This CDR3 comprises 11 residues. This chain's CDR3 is CSALTGPEQYF. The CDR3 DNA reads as TGCAGCGCCCTGACAGGGCCCGAGCAGTACTTC.

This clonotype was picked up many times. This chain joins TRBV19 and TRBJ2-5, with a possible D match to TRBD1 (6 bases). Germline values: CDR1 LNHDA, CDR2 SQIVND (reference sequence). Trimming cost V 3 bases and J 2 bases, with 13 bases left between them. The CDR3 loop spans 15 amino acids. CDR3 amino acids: CASSISGQTQETQYF. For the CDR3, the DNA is TGTGCCAGTAGTATCTCTGGACAGACACAAGAGACCCAGTACTTC. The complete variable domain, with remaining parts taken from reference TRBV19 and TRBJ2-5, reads DGGITQSPKYLFRKEGQNVTLSCEQNLNHDAMYWYRQDPGQGLRLIYYSQIVNDFQKGDIAEGYSVSREKKESFPLTVTSAQKNPTAFYLCASSISGQTQETQYFGPGTRLLVL.